The 5 T cell receptor beta chains in this list originate from one sample, sequenced in a study of Ad26.COV2.S vaccination and SARS-CoV-2 variants. Treatment specified: 15 to 20 received Ad26.COV2.S at low or high dose, single or two shots; about 5 received placebo; per-sample allocation not given. Collection of samples fell on day 63 after the first vaccine or placebo injection. The method was immunoSEQ multiplex PCR; TCRdb's version includes in-frame clones alone and lacks a portion of them. The sample holds about 390,000 clones, around 92% seen once. Here the sequenced sample was peripheral blood, taken in a trial of Ad26.COV2.S vaccine versus placebo. Source of these receptors: a person between 18 and 65 years old who received the Ad26.COV2.S COVID-19 vaccine or a placebo.

This chain uses TRBV29-1 with TRBJ2-1, with a weak D call TRBD2 (6 bases). The CDR3 contains 11 residues. V shed 0 bases and J shed 9 bases, with 6 bases lying between them. CDR1 is SQVTM, CDR2 ANQGSEA, per germline. The CDR3 DNA reads TGCAGCGTTGAAGAGGGAGGTGAGCAGTTCTTC. It codes for CSVEEGGEQFF.

This clone was counted only a few times. V gene TRBV6-6 combines with J gene TRBJ2-7; 8 bases line up with TRBD1. With V trimmed by 8 bases and J by 6 bases, 6 bases remained unmatched. CDR3 length: 12 residues. The germline CDR1 and CDR2 sequences are MNHNY and SVGAGI (reference sequence). CDR3 DNA: TGTGCCAGCCAAACTACAGGGGGCGAGCAGTACTTC. It codes for CASQTTGGEQYF.

The rearrangement joins TRBV7-6 to TRBJ2-1; 8 nucleotides match TRBD2. J lost 6 bases, V lost 1 base, and 11 bases had no gene match. Germline CDR1 is SGHVS and CDR2 is FNYEAQ. This CDR3 spans 17 amino acids. The CDR3 reads CASSLVFRTSPGNEQFF. The CDR3 nucleotides read TGTGCCAGCAGCTTAGTGTTTAGGACTAGCCCGGGCAATGAGCAGTTCTTC.

The gene calls are TRBV28 and TRBJ2-3, with D unresolved. Trimming took 7 bases from V and 5 from J, leaving 16 bases between them. Germline V gene data show CDR1 as MDHEN and CDR2 as SYDVKM. The CDR3 is 14 amino acids. The CDR3 DNA reads as TGTGCCAGCAAGACTGGTCCGCGGATAGATACGCAGTATTTT. Translated: CASKTGPRIDTQYF.

The J gene is TRBJ1-3, the V gene TRBV19, with unresolved D. Deletions cut 1 base from V and 0 bases from J, with 7 bases between. The V gene's germline CDR1 is LNHDA and CDR2 SQIVND (reference sequence). CDR3 length: 15 residues. The CDR3 coding sequence is TGTGCCAGTAGTATAGCAGACTCCTCTGGAAACACCATATATTTT. Protein sequence: CASSIADSSGNTIYF.